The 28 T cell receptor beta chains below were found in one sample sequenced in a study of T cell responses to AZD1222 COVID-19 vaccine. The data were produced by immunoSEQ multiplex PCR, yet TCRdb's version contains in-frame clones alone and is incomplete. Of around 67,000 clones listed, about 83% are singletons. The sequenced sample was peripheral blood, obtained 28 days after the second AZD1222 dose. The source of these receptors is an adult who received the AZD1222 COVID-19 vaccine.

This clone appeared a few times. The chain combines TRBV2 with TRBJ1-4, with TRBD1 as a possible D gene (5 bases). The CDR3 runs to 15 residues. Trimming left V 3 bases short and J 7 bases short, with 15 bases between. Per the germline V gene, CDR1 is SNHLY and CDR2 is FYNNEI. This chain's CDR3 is CASSEGDREIEKLFF. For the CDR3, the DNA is TGTGCCAGCAGTGAGGGTGACAGAGAGATTGAAAAACTGTTTTTT.

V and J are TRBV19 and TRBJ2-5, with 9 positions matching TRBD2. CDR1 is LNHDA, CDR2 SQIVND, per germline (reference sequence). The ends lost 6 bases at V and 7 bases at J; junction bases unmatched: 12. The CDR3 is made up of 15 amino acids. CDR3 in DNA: TGTGCCAGTAGCTTGTCTAGCGGGGCCCAGGGGACCCAGTACTTC. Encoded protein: CASSLSSGAQGTQYF.

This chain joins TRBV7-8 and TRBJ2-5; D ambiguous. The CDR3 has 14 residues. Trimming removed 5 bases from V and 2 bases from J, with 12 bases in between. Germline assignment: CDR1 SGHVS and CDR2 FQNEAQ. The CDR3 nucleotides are TGTGCCAGCAGCCCGGTAGGCAGTCAAGAGACCCAGTACTTC. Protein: CASSPVGSQETQYF.

The DNA of the CDR3 is TGCGCCAGCAGCCGGACTAGCGGGGGGAACACCGGGGAGCTGTTTTTT. It specifies CASSRTSGGNTGELFF. The chain links TRBV4-3 to TRBJ2-2; TRBD2 agrees at 13 bases. The CDR3 is made up of 16 amino acids. Germline CDR1 and CDR2: LGHNA and YSLEER. The V segment lost 4 bases and the J segment 1 base; nucleotides outside the gene matches: 0.

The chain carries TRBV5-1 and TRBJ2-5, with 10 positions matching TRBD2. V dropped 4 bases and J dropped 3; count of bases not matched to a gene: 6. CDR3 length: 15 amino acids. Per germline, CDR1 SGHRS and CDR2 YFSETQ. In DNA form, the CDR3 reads TGCGCCAGCAGCCTGGCCGGGACTAGCGAAGAGACCCAGTACTTC. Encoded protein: CASSLAGTSEETQYF.

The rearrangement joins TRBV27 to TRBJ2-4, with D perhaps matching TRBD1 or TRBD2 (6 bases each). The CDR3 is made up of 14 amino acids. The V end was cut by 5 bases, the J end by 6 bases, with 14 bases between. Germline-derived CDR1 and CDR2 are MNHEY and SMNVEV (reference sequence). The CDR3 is CASSPGGRRNIQYF. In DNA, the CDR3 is TGTGCCAGCAGTCCTGGGGGGCGGAGAAACATTCAGTACTTC.

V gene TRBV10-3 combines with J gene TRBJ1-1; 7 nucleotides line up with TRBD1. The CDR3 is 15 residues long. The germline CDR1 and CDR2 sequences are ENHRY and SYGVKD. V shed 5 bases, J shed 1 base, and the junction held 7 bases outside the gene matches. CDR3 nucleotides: TGTGCCATCAGTTTTGCAGGACAGGAGAACACTGAAGCTTTCTTT. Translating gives CAISFAGQENTEAFF.

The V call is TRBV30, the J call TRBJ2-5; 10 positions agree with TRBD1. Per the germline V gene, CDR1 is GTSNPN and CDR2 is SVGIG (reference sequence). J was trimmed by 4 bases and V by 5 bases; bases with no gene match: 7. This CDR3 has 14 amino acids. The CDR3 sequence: CAWATGGTGETQYF. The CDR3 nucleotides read TGTGCCTGGGCGACAGGGGGCACCGGAGAGACCCAGTACTTC.

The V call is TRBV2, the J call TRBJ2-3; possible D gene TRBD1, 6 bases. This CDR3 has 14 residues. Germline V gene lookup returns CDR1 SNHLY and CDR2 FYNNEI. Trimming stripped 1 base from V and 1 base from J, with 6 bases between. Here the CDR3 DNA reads TGTGCCAGCAGTGAAGAGGGGGGCACAGATACGCAGTATTTT. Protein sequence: CASSEEGGTDTQYF.

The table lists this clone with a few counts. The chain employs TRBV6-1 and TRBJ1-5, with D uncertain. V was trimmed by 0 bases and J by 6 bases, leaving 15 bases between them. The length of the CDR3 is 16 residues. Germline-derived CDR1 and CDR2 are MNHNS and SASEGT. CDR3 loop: CASSEAGERSTQPQHF. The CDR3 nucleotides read TGTGCCAGCAGTGAAGCCGGGGAGCGCAGTACTCAGCCCCAGCATTTT.

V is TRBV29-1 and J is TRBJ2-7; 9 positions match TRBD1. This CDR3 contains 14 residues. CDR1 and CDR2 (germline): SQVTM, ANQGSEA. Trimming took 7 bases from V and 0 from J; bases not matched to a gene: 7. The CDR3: CSAADRGSSYEQYF. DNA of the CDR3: TGCAGCGCTGCCGACAGGGGGAGCTCCTACGAGCAGTACTTC.

The CDR3 DNA reads TGTGCCAGCAGCGTAGGGGCGGGGGTTAAAGAGACCCAGTACTTC. As protein: CASSVGAGVKETQYF. The chain has TRBV9 and TRBJ2-5; 7 bases align to TRBD2. The trim removed 0 bases at V and 3 bases at J, leaving 5 bases unmatched. This CDR3 contains 15 residues. CDR1 SGDLS and CDR2 YYNGEE come from the germline V gene.

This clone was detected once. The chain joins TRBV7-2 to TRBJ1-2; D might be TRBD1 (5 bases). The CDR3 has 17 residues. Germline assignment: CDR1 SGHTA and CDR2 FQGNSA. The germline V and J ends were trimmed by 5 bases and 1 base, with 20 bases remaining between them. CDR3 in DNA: TGTGCCAGCAGCCTTTGGGGCGCGTCAGGCGATAACTATGGCTACACCTTC. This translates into CASSLWGASGDNYGYTF.

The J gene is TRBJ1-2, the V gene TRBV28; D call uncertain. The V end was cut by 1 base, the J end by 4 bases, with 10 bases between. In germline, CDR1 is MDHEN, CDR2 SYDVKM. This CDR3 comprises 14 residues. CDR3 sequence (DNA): TGTGCCAGCAGTTTATACGGAGAACCCTATGGCTACACCTTC. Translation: CASSLYGEPYGYTF.

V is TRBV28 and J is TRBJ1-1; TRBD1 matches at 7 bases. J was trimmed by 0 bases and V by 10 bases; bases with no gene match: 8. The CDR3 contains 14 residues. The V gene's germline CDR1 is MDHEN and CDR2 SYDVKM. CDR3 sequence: CAIQTGTVNTEAFF. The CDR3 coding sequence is TGTGCCATACAAACCGGGACAGTGAACACTGAAGCTTTCTTT.

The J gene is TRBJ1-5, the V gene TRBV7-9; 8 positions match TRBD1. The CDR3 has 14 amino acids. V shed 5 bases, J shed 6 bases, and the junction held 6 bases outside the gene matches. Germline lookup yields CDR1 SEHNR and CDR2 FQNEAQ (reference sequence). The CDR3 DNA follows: TGTGCCAGCAGCCACACAGGGGGTGGTCAGCCCCAGCATTTT. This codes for CASSHTGGGQPQHF. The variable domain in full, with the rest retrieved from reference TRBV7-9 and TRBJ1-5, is DTGVSQNPRHKITKRGQNVTFRCDPISEHNRLYWYRQTLGQGPEFLTYFQNEAQLEKSRLLSDRFSAERPKGSFSTLEIQRTEQGDSAMYLCASSHTGGGQPQHFGDGTRLSIL.

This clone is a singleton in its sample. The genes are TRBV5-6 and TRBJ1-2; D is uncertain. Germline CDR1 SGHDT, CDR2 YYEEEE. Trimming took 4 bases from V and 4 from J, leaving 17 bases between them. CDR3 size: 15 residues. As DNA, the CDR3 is TGTGCCAGCAGCCCTAAAGCGCCGGCTTTCTATGGCTACACCTTC. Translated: CASSPKAPAFYGYTF.

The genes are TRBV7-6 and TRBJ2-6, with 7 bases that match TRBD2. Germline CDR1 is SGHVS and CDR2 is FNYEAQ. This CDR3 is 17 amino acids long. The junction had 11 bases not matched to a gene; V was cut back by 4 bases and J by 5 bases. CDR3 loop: CASSWGGTAGRANVLTF. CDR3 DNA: TGTGCCAGCAGCTGGGGGGGGACCGCGGGAAGGGCCAACGTCCTGACTTTC.

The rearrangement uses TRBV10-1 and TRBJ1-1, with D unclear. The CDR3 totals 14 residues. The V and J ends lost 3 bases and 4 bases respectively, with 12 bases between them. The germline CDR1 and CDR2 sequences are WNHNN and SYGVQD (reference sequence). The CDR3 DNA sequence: TGCGCCAGCAGTGATGGACGACACAGCACTGAAGCTTTCTTT. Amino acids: CASSDGRHSTEAFF.

CDR3 sequence (DNA): TGCAGTGCTACAGAGAACTATGGCTACACCTTC. Translation: CSATENYGYTF. The chain uses TRBV20-1 and TRBJ1-2; D remains unclear. Germline V gene lookup returns CDR1 DFQATT and CDR2 SNEGSKA (reference sequence). The CDR3 extends over 11 amino acids. The V end was cut by 4 bases, the J end by 2 bases, with 5 bases between.

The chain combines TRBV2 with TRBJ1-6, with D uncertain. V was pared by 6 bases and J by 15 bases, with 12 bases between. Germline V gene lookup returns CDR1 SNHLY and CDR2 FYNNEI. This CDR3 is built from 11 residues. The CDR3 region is CASRKGRLLHF. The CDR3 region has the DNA TGTGCCAGCAGGAAAGGGCGCCTCCTCCACTTT. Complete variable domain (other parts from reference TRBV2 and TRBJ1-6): EPEVTQTPSHQVTQMGQEVILRCVPISNHLYFYWYRQILGQKVEFLVSFYNNEISEKSEIFDDQFSVERPDGSNFTLKIRSTKLEDSAMYFCASRKGRLLHFGNGTRLTVT.

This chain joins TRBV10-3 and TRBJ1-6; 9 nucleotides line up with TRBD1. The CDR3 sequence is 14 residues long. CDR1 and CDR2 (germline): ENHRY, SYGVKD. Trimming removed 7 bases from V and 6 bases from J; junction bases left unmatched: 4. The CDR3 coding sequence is TGTGCCATCAAGGGACAGGGCCTTAATTCACCCCTCCACTTT. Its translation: CAIKGQGLNSPLHF.

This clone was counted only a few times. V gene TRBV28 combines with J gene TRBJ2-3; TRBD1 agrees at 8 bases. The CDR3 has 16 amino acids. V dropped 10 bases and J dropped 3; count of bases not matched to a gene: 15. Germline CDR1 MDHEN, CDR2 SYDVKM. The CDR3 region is CATTRTRQGRTDTQYF. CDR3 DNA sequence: TGTGCCACTACCCGCACAAGACAGGGGAGAACAGATACGCAGTATTTT. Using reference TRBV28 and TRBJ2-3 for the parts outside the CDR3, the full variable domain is DVKVTQSSRYLVKRTGEKVFLECVQDMDHENMFWYRQDPGLGLRLIYFSYDVKMKEKGDIPEGYSVSREKKERFSLILESASTNQTSMYLCATTRTRQGRTDTQYFGPGTRLTVL.

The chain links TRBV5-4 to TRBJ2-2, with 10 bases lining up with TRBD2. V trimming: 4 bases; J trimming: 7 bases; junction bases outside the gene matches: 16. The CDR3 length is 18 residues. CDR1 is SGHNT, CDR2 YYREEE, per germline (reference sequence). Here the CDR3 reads CASSGLGPSGGTYGELFF. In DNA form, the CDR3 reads TGTGCCAGCAGCGGCCTCGGTCCTAGCGGGGGTACTTACGGGGAGCTGTTTTTT.

The CDR3 DNA sequence: TGTGCCAGCACCGGAGGGGCCTACGAGCAGTACTTC. This sequence encodes CASTGGAYEQYF. V gene TRBV7-9 combines with J gene TRBJ2-7; D possibly corresponds to TRBD2 (6 bases). The CDR3 runs 12 residues. V dropped 7 bases and J dropped 2 bases, with 9 bases sitting between them. The germline V gene has CDR1 SEHNR and CDR2 FQNEAQ (reference sequence). The full variable domain, with the rest looked up from reference TRBV7-9 and TRBJ2-7, is DTGVSQNPRHKITKRGQNVTFRCDPISEHNRLYWYRQTLGQGPEFLTYFQNEAQLEKSRLLSDRFSAERPKGSFSTLEIQRTEQGDSAMYLCASTGGAYEQYFGPGTRLTVT.

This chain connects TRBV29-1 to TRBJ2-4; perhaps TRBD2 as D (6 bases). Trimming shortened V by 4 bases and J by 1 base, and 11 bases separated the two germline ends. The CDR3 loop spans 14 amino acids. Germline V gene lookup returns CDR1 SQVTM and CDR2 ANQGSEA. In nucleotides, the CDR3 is TGCAGCGTTGTCGGGAGAATGGCCAAAAACATTCAGTACTTC. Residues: CSVVGRMAKNIQYF. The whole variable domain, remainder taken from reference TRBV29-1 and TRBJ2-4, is SAVISQKPSRDICQRGTSLTIQCQVDSQVTMMFWYRQQPGQSLTLIATANQGSEATYESGFVIDKFPISRPNLTFSTLTVSNMSPEDSSIYLCSVVGRMAKNIQYFGAGTRLSVL.

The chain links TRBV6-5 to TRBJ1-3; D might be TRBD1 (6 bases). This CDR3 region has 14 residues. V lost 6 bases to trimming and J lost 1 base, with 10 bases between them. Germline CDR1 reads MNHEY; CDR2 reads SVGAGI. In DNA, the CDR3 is TGTGCCAGCAGCAGGACAGATTCTGGAAACACCATATATTTT. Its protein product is CASSRTDSGNTIYF.

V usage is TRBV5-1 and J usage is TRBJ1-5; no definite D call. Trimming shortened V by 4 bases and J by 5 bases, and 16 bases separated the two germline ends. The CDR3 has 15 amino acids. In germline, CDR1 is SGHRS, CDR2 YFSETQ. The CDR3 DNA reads TGCGCCAGCAGCCCTAACGGAGTCAGTTATCAGCCCCAGCATTTT. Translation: CASSPNGVSYQPQHF.